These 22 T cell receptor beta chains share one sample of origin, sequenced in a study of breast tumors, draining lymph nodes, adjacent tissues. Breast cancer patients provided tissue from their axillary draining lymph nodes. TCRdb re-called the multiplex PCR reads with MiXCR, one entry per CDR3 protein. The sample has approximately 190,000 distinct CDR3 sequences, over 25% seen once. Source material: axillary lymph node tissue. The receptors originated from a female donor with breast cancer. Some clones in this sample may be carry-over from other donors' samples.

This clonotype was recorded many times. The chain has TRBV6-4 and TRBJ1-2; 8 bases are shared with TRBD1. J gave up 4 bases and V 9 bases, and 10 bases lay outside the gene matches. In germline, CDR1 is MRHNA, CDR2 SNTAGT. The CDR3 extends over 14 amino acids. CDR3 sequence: CASTRQGSGYGYTF. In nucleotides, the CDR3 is TGTGCCAGTACTCGACAGGGGTCGGGCTATGGCTACACCTTC.

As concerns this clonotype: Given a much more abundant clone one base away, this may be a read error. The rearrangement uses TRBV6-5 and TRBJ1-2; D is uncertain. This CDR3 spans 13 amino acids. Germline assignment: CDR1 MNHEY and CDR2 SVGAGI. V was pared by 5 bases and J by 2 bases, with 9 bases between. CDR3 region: CASSHVRNYGYTF. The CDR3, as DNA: TGTGCCAGCAGTCACGTCAGAAACTATGGCTACACCTTC.

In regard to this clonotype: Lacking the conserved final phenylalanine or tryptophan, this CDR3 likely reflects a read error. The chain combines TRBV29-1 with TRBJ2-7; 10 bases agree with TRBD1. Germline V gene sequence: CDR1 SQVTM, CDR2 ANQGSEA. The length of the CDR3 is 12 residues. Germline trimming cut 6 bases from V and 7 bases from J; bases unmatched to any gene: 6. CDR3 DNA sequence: TGCAGCGTGGGGACAGGGGAGAGGGAGCAGTACCTC. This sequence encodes CSVGTGEREQYL.

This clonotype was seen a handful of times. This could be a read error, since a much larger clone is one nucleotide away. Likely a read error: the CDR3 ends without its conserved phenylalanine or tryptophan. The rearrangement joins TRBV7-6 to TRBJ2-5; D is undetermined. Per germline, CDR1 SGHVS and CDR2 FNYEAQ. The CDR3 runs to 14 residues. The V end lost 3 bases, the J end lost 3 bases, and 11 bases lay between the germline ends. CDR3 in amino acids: CASSFSTGKETQYL. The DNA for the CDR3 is TGTGCCAGCAGCTTTTCCACTGGGAAAGAGACCCAGTACCTC.

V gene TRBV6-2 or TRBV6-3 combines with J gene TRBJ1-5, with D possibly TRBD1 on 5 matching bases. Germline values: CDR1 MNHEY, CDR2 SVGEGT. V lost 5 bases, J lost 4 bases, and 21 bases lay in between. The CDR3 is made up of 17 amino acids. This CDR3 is CASSHPVGGWVNQPQHF. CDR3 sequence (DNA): TGTGCCAGCAGTCATCCGGTGGGGGGGTGGGTTAATCAGCCCCAGCATTTT.

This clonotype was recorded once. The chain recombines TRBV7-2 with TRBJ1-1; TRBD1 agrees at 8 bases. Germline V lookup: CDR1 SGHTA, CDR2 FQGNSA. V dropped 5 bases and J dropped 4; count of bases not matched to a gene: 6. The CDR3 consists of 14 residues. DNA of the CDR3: TGTGCCAGCAGCGATCAGGGGGCTGGCACTGAAGCTTTCTTT. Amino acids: CASSDQGAGTEAFF.

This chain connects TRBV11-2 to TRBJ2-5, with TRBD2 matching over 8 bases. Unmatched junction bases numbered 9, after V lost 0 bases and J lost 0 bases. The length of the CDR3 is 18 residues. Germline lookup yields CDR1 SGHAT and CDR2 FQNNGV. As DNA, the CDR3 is TGTGCCAGCAGCTTAGATAGGCCAGCGGGGGACAACCAAGAGACCCAGTACTTC. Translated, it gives CASSLDRPAGDNQETQYF.

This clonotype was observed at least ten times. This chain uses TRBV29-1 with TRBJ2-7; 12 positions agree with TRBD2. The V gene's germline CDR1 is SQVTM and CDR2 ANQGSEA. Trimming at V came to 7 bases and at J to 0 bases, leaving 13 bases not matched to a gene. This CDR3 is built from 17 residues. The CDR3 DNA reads TGCAGCGCCAGACTAGCGGGGGACCGGATACTCTCCTACGAGCAGTACTTC. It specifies CSARLAGDRILSYEQYF.

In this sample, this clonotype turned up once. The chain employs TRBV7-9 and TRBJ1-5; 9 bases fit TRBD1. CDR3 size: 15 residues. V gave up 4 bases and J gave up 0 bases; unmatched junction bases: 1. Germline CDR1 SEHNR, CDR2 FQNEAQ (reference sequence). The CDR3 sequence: CASSSGQGSNQPQHF. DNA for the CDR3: TGTGCCAGCAGCTCGGGACAGGGTAGCAATCAGCCCCAGCATTTT.

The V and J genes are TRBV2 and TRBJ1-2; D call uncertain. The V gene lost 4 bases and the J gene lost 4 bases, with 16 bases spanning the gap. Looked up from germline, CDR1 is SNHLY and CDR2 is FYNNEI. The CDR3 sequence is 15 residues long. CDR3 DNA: TGTGCCAGCAGTGGAAAGTTGACCAGCGGCTATGGCTACACCTTC. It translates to CASSGKLTSGYGYTF.

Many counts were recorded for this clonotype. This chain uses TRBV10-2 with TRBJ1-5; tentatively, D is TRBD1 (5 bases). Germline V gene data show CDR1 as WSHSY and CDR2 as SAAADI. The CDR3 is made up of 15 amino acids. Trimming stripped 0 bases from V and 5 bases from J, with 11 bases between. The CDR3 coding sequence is TGCGCCAGCAGTGAGTCAAAGGGAGGGGATCAGCCCCAGCATTTT. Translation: CASSESKGGDQPQHF.

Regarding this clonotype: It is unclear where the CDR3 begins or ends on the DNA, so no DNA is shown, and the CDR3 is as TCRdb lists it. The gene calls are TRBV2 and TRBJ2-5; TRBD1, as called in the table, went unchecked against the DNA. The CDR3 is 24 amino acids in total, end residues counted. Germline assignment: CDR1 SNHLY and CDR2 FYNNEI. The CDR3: CASSGTGNNSPLHFGCAAQETQYF.

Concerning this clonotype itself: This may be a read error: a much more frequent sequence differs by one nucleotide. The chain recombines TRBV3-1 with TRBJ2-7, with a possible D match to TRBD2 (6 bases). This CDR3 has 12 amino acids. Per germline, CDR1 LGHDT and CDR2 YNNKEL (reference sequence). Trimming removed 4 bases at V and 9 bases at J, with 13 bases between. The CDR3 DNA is TGTGCCAGCAGCCCTATTAGCGGAGGGCAGTACTTC. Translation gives CASSPISGGQYF.

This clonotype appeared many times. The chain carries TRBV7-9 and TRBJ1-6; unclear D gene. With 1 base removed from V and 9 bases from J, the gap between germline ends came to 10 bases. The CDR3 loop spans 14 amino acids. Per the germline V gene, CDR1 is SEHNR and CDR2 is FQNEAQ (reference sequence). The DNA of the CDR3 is TGTGCCAGCAGCTTAGGGGGTGCGGGTTCACCCCTCCACTTT. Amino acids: CASSLGGAGSPLHF.

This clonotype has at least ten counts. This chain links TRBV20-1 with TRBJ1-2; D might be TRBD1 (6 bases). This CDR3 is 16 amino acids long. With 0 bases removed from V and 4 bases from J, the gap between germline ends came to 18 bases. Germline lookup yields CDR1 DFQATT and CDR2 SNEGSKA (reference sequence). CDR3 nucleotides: TGCAGTGCTAGAGATCAGTCAGGGGCCGTAGTCTATGGCTACACCTTC. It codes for CSARDQSGAVVYGYTF.

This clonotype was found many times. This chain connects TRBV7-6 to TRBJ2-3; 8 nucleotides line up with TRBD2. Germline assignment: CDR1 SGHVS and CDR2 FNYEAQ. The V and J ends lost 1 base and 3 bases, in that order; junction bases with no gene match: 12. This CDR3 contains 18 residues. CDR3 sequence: CASSLVNLGLGGTDTQYF. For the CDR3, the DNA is TGTGCCAGCAGCTTAGTAAATTTGGGACTAGGTGGGACAGATACGCAGTATTTT.

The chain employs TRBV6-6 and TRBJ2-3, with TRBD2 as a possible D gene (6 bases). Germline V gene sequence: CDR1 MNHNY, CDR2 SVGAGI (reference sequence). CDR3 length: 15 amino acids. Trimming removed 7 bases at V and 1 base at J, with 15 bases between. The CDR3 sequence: CASNPGGAGTDTQYF. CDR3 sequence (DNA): TGTGCCAGCAACCCTGGAGGGGCGGGCACAGATACGCAGTATTTT.

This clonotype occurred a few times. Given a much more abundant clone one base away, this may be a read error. The CDR3 DNA reads TGTGCCAGCAGACAACTCGACTACAATGAGCAGTTCTTC. Protein: CASRQLDYNEQFF. The chain has TRBV6-5 and TRBJ2-1, with no clear D. Germline assignment: CDR1 MNHEY and CDR2 SVGAGI. Trimming pared 6 bases from V and 3 bases from J, leaving 9 bases between. The CDR3 is 13 amino acids.

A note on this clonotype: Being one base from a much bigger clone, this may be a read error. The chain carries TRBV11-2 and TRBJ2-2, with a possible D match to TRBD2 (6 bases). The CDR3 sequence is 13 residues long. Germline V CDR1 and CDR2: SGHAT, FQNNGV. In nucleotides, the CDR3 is TGTGCCAGCAGCGTAGATGAGGCCGGGGGGCTGTTTTTT. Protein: CASSVDEAGGLFF.

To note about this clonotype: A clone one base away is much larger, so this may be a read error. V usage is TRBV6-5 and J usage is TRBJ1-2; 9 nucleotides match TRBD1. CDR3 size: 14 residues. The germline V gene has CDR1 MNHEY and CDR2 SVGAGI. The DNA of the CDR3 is TGTGCCAGCAGTCCTACGGACAGGGGAAATGGCTACGCCTTC. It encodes CASSPTDRGNGYAF.

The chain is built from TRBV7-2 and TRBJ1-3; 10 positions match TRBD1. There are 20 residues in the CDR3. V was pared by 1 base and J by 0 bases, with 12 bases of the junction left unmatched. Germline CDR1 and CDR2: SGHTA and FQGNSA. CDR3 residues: CASSLDLPGQGPNSGNTIYF. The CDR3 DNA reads TGTGCCAGCAGCTTAGACTTGCCGGGACAGGGGCCAAACTCTGGAAACACCATATATTTT.

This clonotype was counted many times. Here the CDR3 reads CASSYSGAGGGADTQYF. For the CDR3, the DNA is TGTGCCAGCAGTTATTCCGGAGCGGGAGGGGGGGCAGATACGCAGTATTTT. The V and J genes are TRBV6-6 and TRBJ2-3, with 10 positions matching TRBD2. The CDR3 consists of 17 residues. Germline V gene sequence: CDR1 MNHNY, CDR2 SVGAGI (reference sequence). The ends lost 3 bases at V and 4 bases at J; junction bases unmatched: 10.